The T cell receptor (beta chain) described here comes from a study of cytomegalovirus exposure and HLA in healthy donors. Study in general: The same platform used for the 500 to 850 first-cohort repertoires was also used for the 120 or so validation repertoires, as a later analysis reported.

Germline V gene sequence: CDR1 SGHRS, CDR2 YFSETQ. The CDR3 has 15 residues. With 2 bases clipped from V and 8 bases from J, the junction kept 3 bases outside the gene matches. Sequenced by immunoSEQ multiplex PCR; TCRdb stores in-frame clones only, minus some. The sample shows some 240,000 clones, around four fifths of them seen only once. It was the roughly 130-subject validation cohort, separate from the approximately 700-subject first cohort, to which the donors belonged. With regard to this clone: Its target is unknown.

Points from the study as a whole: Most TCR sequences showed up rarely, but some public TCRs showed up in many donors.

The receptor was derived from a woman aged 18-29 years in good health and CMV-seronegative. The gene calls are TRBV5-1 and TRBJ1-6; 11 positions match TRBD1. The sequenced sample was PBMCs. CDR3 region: CASSLPGQGDSPLHF. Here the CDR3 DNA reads TGCGCCAGCAGCTTACCGGGACAGGGGGATTCACCCCTCCACTTT.